These 29 T cell receptor beta chains originate from one sample sequenced in a study of T cell repertoires in ileal Crohn's disease. Profiling relied on immunoSEQ multiplex PCR, and the TCRdb table lists in-frame clones only, not all of them. The sample shows approximately 9,400 clones, around 76% of them seen only once. Sequenced material: ileal tissue. Source of these receptors: an adult with Crohn's disease.

This chain joins TRBV12-5 and TRBJ2-2; possible D gene TRBD2, 6 bases. Trimming cost V 7 bases and J 0 bases, with 12 bases left between them. Germline V gene data show CDR1 as LGHNT and CDR2 as FRNRAP. The CDR3 length is 15 residues. DNA of the CDR3: TGTGCTAGTGCTCACGGGGGAGCGAACACCGGGGAGCTGTTTTTT. This sequence encodes CASAHGGANTGELFF.

The sample holds one count of this clone. V and J are TRBV23-1 and TRBJ1-2; 7 positions match TRBD1. TRBV23-1 is an ORF, and what it does is uncertain. CDR3 length: 16 amino acids. V gave up 3 bases and J gave up 7 bases; unmatched junction bases: 14. Here the CDR3 reads CASSQTAIQGISGYTF. CDR3 nucleotide sequence: TGCGCCAGCAGTCAGACTGCGATACAGGGGATTAGTGGCTACACCTTC.

The rearrangement links TRBV6-7 to TRBJ1-2; TRBD1 matches at 8 bases. TRBV6-7 is an ORF; its function is uncertain. The V gene end was trimmed by 7 bases and the J gene end by 8 bases; junction bases not matched to a gene: 9. The CDR3 is made up of 13 amino acids. The DNA for the CDR3 is TGTGCCAGCACCGCCGGACAGGGTCGAGGCTACACCTTC. Translating gives CASTAGQGRGYTF.

The chain has TRBV7-6 and TRBJ2-7; D possibly corresponds to TRBD2 (6 bases). The CDR3 runs to 13 residues. Deletions cut 1 base from V and 9 bases from J, with 13 bases between. CDR1 SGHVS and CDR2 FNYEAQ come from the germline V gene. The DNA for the CDR3 is TGTGCCAGCAGCTTAGAAACTAGCAGCGGGCAGTACTTC. As protein: CASSLETSSGQYF.

V is TRBV1 and J is TRBJ1-2; the table's TRBD1 call for D was not verified on the DNA. TRBV1 has pseudogene status. This CDR3 has 14 residues. The CDR3 nucleotides are TGCACCAGCAGGGGACAGGGGGCCTCGGATGGCTACACCTTC. Protein: CTSRGQGASDGYTF.

The J gene is TRBJ2-7, the V gene TRBV27, with 10 bases that match TRBD1. Germline V gene data show CDR1 as MNHEY and CDR2 as SMNVEV (reference sequence). The CDR3 is made up of 16 amino acids. V trimming: 1 base; J trimming: 7 bases; junction bases outside the gene matches: 10. In DNA, the CDR3 is TGTGCCAGCAGTTTATACCGACAGGGGGCTTTGATGGAGCAGTACTTC. Its translation: CASSLYRQGALMEQYF.

The chain links TRBV27 to TRBJ2-3; TRBD2 aligns across 7 bases. The CDR3 length is 15 residues. V shed 6 bases, J shed 3 bases, and the junction held 9 bases outside the gene matches. Germline V gene sequence: CDR1 MNHEY, CDR2 SMNVEV (reference sequence). CDR3: CASRDRGGATDTQYF. The DNA for the CDR3 is TGTGCCAGCAGAGACCGGGGAGGGGCAACAGATACGCAGTATTTT.

This rearrangement joins TRBV7-9 to TRBJ2-2, with D perhaps matching TRBD1 (6 bases). CDR3 size: 15 residues. Germline V gene data show CDR1 as SEHNR and CDR2 as FQNEAQ (reference sequence). V was shortened by 5 bases and J by 6 bases, with 16 bases between the two germline ends. The CDR3 nucleotides are TGTGCCAGCAGCGCATACAGGGATGGGGCCGGGGAGCTGTTTTTT. Translated, it gives CASSAYRDGAGELFF.

The V and J genes are TRBV10-3 and TRBJ2-7, with D tentatively TRBD2 (6 bases). Trimming took off 4 bases at V and 0 bases at J, with 16 bases between the two ends. This CDR3 is built from 16 residues. Germline V gene sequence: CDR1 ENHRY, CDR2 SYGVKD. The CDR3 DNA reads as TGTGCCATCAGTGGGCGAGGAGGGGTAAGCTCCTACGAGCAGTACTTC. This gives the protein CAISGRGGVSSYEQYF.

The gene calls are TRBV27 and TRBJ2-2; 7 nucleotides align to TRBD1. The germline CDR1 and CDR2 sequences are MNHEY and SMNVEV (reference sequence). This CDR3 has 15 residues. V gave up 6 bases and J gave up 6 bases; unmatched junction bases: 10. The CDR3 is CASSRQGMLAGELFF. The CDR3 DNA is TGTGCCAGCAGCAGACAGGGTATGCTGGCCGGGGAGCTGTTTTTT.

This chain links TRBV4-2 with TRBJ2-7; the D is unclear. In germline, CDR1 is LGHNA, CDR2 YNFKEQ. This CDR3 has 14 amino acids. V gave up 1 base and J gave up 5 bases, with 12 bases separating them. In nucleotides, the CDR3 is TGTGCCAGCAGCCAAGTGACCGACATTCACGAGCAGTACTTC. It specifies CASSQVTDIHEQYF.

The V gene is TRBV2, the J gene TRBJ2-7, with 10 positions matching TRBD2. Looked up from germline, CDR1 is SNHLY and CDR2 is FYNNEI. Trimming at V came to 10 bases and at J to 2 bases, leaving 5 bases not matched to a gene. The length of the CDR3 is 13 residues. CDR3 sequence (DNA): TGTGCCACATTACTAGCGGGAACCTACGAGCAGTACTTC. It specifies CATLLAGTYEQYF.

V gene TRBV6-5 combines with J gene TRBJ2-5, with 9 bases that match TRBD2. J gave up 3 bases and V 2 bases, and 4 bases lay outside the gene matches. The germline CDR1 and CDR2 sequences are MNHEY and SVGAGI. The length of the CDR3 is 15 residues. The CDR3 protein is CASSYAGGPKETQYF. The DNA of the CDR3 is TGTGCCAGCAGTTACGCGGGGGGGCCAAAAGAGACCCAGTACTTC.

The chain couples TRBV5-6 to TRBJ2-7; 8 nucleotides line up with TRBD1. CDR1 is SGHDT, CDR2 YYEEEE, per germline. The length of the CDR3 is 15 residues. J gave up 3 bases and V 3 bases, and 8 bases lay outside the gene matches. The CDR3 DNA follows: TGTGCCAGCAGCTCAGGGACAGGAGCCTTCTACGAGCAGTACTTC. This sequence encodes CASSSGTGAFYEQYF.

J is TRBJ2-1 and V is TRBV20-1, with TRBD1 matching over 8 bases. The CDR3 has 11 residues. J was trimmed by 9 bases and V by 6 bases; bases with no gene match: 4. Germline V lookup: CDR1 DFQATT, CDR2 SNEGSKA (reference sequence). CDR3 protein: CSARTGFEQFF. CDR3 coding DNA: TGCAGTGCCAGGACAGGGTTTGAGCAGTTCTTC.

The chain recombines TRBV4-1 with TRBJ2-7, with 12 bases lining up with TRBD2. From germline, CDR1 is MGHRA and CDR2 YSYEKL. V lost 0 bases and J lost 4; bases outside the gene matches: 1. This CDR3 has 15 amino acids. The CDR3 here is CASSQELAGGYEQYF. As DNA, the CDR3 is TGCGCCAGCAGCCAAGAACTAGCGGGAGGATACGAGCAGTACTTC.

The chain recombines TRBV6-1 with TRBJ2-2; weak D call: TRBD1 (6 bases). The CDR3 has 16 residues. The germline V gene encodes CDR1 MNHNS and CDR2 SASEGT. Deletions cut 4 bases from V and 0 bases from J, with 12 bases between. This CDR3 reads CASSAPTGTNTGELFF. In nucleotides, the CDR3 is TGTGCCAGCAGTGCACCTACAGGGACGAACACCGGGGAGCTGTTTTTT.

The chain is built from TRBV2 and TRBJ2-7, with 8 bases aligning to TRBD2. Germline lookup yields CDR1 SNHLY and CDR2 FYNNEI. V lost 2 bases to trimming and J lost 2 bases; unmatched junction nucleotides: 11. There are 17 residues in the CDR3. The CDR3 is CASSEIPPPGRAYEQYF. The CDR3 DNA follows: TGTGCCAGCAGTGAAATTCCCCCCCCCGGGAGGGCCTACGAGCAGTACTTC.

The chain has TRBV15 and TRBJ2-1, with TRBD1 as a possible D gene (6 bases). Trimming took off 7 bases at V and 7 bases at J, with 17 bases between the two ends. The CDR3 sequence is 14 residues long. Germline assignment: CDR1 LNHNV and CDR2 YYDKDF (reference sequence). CDR3: CATTTRTDRNEQFF. The CDR3 nucleotides read TGTGCCACCACAACCAGGACAGATCGGAATGAGCAGTTCTTC.

This chain connects TRBV5-6 to TRBJ2-1; D is possibly TRBD1 (5 bases). This CDR3 is built from 11 residues. Germline loops: CDR1 SGHDT, CDR2 YYEEEE. V dropped 9 bases and J dropped 9 bases, with 13 bases sitting between them. The CDR3 DNA follows: TGTGCCACCCGGCGTAGGGGTGAGCAGTTCTTC. Protein product: CATRRRGEQFF.

The V gene is TRBV29-1, the J gene TRBJ2-4, with D possibly TRBD2 on 5 matching bases. This CDR3 is built from 13 residues. CDR1 is SQVTM, CDR2 ANQGSEA, per germline. Trimming removed 1 base at V and 8 bases at J, with 12 bases between. Written as DNA, the CDR3 is TGCAGCGTTGAAGGGCCCCGGCGGGACATTCAGTACTTC. Translated: CSVEGPRRDIQYF.

The chain links TRBV18 to TRBJ2-7, with 9 bases fitting TRBD1. Unmatched junction bases numbered 5, after V lost 0 bases and J lost 5 bases. The CDR3 extends over 15 amino acids. Germline assignment: CDR1 KGHSH and CDR2 LQKENI. The DNA of the CDR3 is TGTGCCAGCTCACCACCGAGGACAGGGGTAGACGAGCAGTACTTC. Translating gives CASSPPRTGVDEQYF.

V usage is TRBV19 and J usage is TRBJ2-2; 7 nucleotides align to TRBD2. The germline gives CDR1 LNHDA, CDR2 SQIVND (reference sequence). CDR3 length: 16 amino acids. V was clipped by 2 bases and J by 1 base; unmatched bases: 4. The CDR3 nucleotides are TGTGCCAGTAGTATAAAAGCGGGGCTGAACACCGGGGAGCTGTTTTTT. Translated, it gives CASSIKAGLNTGELFF.

Only a few counts were recorded for this clone. J is TRBJ2-3 and V is TRBV5-1; D is perhaps TRBD2 (6 bases). Per germline, CDR1 SGHRS and CDR2 YFSETQ. The CDR3 covers 14 residues. Trimming removed 6 bases at V and 0 bases at J, with 11 bases between. In DNA form, the CDR3 reads TGCGCCAGCACCTTTGGGACTAGCACAGATACGCAGTATTTT. Protein: CASTFGTSTDTQYF.

The rearrangement joins TRBV19 to TRBJ2-7; 14 bases match TRBD2. Trimming removed 8 bases from V and 5 bases from J; junction bases left unmatched: 2. This CDR3 is 13 amino acids long. Germline V lookup: CDR1 LNHDA, CDR2 SQIVND (reference sequence). The CDR3: CASAGLAGDEQYF. CDR3 nucleotide sequence: TGTGCCAGTGCGGGACTAGCGGGAGACGAGCAGTACTTC.

The chain employs TRBV27 and TRBJ1-2, with TRBD1 identical over 10 bases. Germline CDR1 MNHEY, CDR2 SMNVEV (reference sequence). This CDR3 contains 14 residues. V gave up 6 bases and J gave up 6 bases; unmatched junction bases: 7. The CDR3 DNA sequence: TGTGCCAGCAGCGCCGGGACAGGGGTGGATGGCTACACCTTC. Translation: CASSAGTGVDGYTF.

V usage is TRBV15 and J usage is TRBJ2-3, with TRBD2 identical over 9 bases. Germline CDR1 reads LNHNV; CDR2 reads YYDKDF (reference sequence). V gave up 0 bases and J gave up 4 bases; unmatched junction bases: 5. This CDR3 has 16 amino acids. This CDR3 is CATSRERRGGADTQYF. DNA for the CDR3: TGTGCCACCAGCAGAGAACGTCGCGGGGGGGCAGATACGCAGTATTTT.

This clone was counted once. The chain uses TRBV6-1 and TRBJ2-3; 12 bases match TRBD2. Per the germline V gene, CDR1 is MNHNS and CDR2 is SASEGT. Germline trimming cut 3 bases from V and 4 bases from J; bases unmatched to any gene: 5. This CDR3 has 16 amino acids. Written as DNA, the CDR3 is TGTGCCAGCAGTGAGGAGCTAGCGGGGGGGCCAGATACGCAGTATTTT. This sequence encodes CASSEELAGGPDTQYF.

This chain links TRBV5-1 with TRBJ2-3, with 11 bases that match TRBD1. CDR3 length: 18 amino acids. Germline V gene sequence: CDR1 SGHRS, CDR2 YFSETQ. V was pared by 0 bases and J by 3 bases, with 9 bases of the junction left unmatched. As DNA, the CDR3 is TGCGCCAGCAGCTTGGCCGAGGACAGGGGGCTGCGAACAGATACGCAGTATTTT. Translation gives CASSLAEDRGLRTDTQYF.